This T cell receptor (beta chain) was sequenced in a study of T cell repertoires in cytomegalovirus infection. This CDR3 is 16 amino acids long. With V trimmed by 6 bases and J by 10 bases, 14 bases remained unmatched. Germline CDR1 and CDR2: SGHVS and FNYEAQ. This clonotype was detected many times. Antigen unknown. Study-wide results and caveats: Based on cumulative public TCR beta family frequency, carriers of CMV plus the relevant HLA were identified.

TCRdb fed the reads into MiXCR, producing one record per CDR3 protein. The sample carries about 920,000 distinct CDR3 sequences, roughly 30% recorded once. This sequence was found in a human donor in good health (CMV status not recorded). Some clones in this sample may be carry-over from other donors' samples. The starting material was cultured CD8+ T cells from PBMCs, obtained from culture after CMV antigen stimulation. The chain employs TRBV7-6 and TRBJ2-2; 10 nucleotides agree with TRBD2. CDR3 DNA sequence: TGTGCCAGCAGAACCACTAGCGGGGCCAGGCGGGAGGAGCTGTTTTTT. Translated: CASRTTSGARREELFF. Complete variable domain (other parts from reference TRBV7-6 and TRBJ2-2): GAGVSQSPRYKVTKRGQDVALRCDPISGHVSLYWYRQALGQGPEFLTYFNYEAQQDKSGLPNDRFSAERPEGSISTLTIQRTEQRDSAMYRCASRTTSGARREELFFGEGSRLTVL.